The next 10 T cell receptor beta chains were all read from a single sample in a study of spatial heterogeneity in lung cancer. Via MiXCR, TCRdb re-called the 5' RACE reads, giving one row per CDR3 protein. The data hold 95,000 to 130,000 distinct CDR3 sequences, with roughly an eighth observed a single time. Time point denoted: blood at routine non-recurrence follow-up after resection. Tumor, nontumor lung or frozen PBMC supplied whole RNA, sequenced without sorting. The sample was PBMCs, taken at follow-up. The receptor source for this set is a male donor with early-stage non-small cell lung cancer.

The table lists this clonotype with many counts. The chain is built from TRBV4-3 and TRBJ2-7, with TRBD1 matching 8 bases. The germline V gene has CDR1 LGHNA and CDR2 YSLEER. This CDR3 has 14 residues. The ends lost 3 bases at V and 6 bases at J; junction bases unmatched: 7. CDR3 bases: TGCGCCAGCAGCCATGCAGACAGGGGCAGCGAGCAGTACTTC. Translating it yields CASSHADRGSEQYF.

This clonotype turned up a few times. The chain recombines TRBV20-1 with TRBJ1-6; no firm D call. Germline values: CDR1 DFQATT, CDR2 SNEGSKA (reference sequence). The CDR3 spans 16 residues. The V end was cut by 5 bases, the J end by 0 bases, with 14 bases between. CDR3 in DNA: TGCAGTGCTCTCCCGGCCCTGACCTCCTATAATTCACCCCTCCACTTT. Protein sequence: CSALPALTSYNSPLHF.

The chain employs TRBV18 and TRBJ2-3; D is unresolved. CDR1 and CDR2 (germline): KGHSH, LQKENI. The CDR3 extends over 14 amino acids. Trimming removed 1 base from V and 2 bases from J, with 7 bases in between. The CDR3 coding sequence is TGTGCCAGCTCACCACGACCTGTCACAGATACGCAGTATTTT. This sequence encodes CASSPRPVTDTQYF.

This clonotype showed up just a few times. This rearrangement joins TRBV5-1 to TRBJ1-5; 7 bases line up with TRBD1. The germline CDR1 and CDR2 sequences are SGHRS and YFSETQ. There are 15 residues in the CDR3. Trimming cost V 1 base and J 6 bases; bases outside gene matches: 7. CDR3 DNA: TGCGCCAGCAGCTTGTCGCCAGGGGGAACTCAGCCCCAGCATTTT. It specifies CASSLSPGGTQPQHF.

This chain links TRBV10-3 with TRBJ1-1; D is ambiguous. V lost 7 bases to trimming and J lost 3 bases, with 12 bases between them. From germline, CDR1 is ENHRY and CDR2 SYGVKD. The CDR3 totals 13 residues. DNA for the CDR3: TGTGCCATCAACAGCGGCTACGACACTGAAGCTTTCTTT. It yields the protein CAINSGYDTEAFF.

In its sample, this clonotype was seen many times. The chain uses TRBV20-1 and TRBJ2-7; 9 nucleotides line up with TRBD1. V shed 0 bases and J 1 base; nucleotides not matched to a gene: 4. Germline assignment: CDR1 DFQATT and CDR2 SNEGSKA (reference sequence). This CDR3 spans 15 amino acids. In DNA form, the CDR3 reads TGCAGTGCTAGAGATACCGGGACAGGGTCCTACGAGCAGTACTTC. Translated, it gives CSARDTGTGSYEQYF.

This clonotype was seen many times. The chain links TRBV27 to TRBJ1-2; D is unresolved. Trimming left V 1 base short and J 0 bases short, with 3 bases between. In germline, CDR1 is MNHEY, CDR2 SMNVEV (reference sequence). The CDR3 extends over 13 amino acids. This chain's CDR3 is CASSLFANYGYTF. The CDR3 bases are TGTGCCAGCAGTTTATTCGCTAACTATGGCTACACCTTC.

This clonotype was seen repeatedly, ten times or more. The chain employs TRBV29-1 and TRBJ2-3; 11 bases line up with TRBD2. V shed 7 bases, J shed 2 bases, and the junction held 14 bases outside the gene matches. CDR1 and CDR2 from the germline V gene are SQVTM and ANQGSEA. This CDR3 has 17 amino acids. CDR3 in DNA: TGCAGCGCGTTAGCTCCGGGACTAGCGGAATTCACAGATACGCAGTATTTT. As protein: CSALAPGLAEFTDTQYF.

The chain joins TRBV20-1 to TRBJ2-1, with 9 bases fitting TRBD1. The CDR3 is 15 residues long. Losses at the gene ends were 3 bases for V and 7 bases for J; bases not matched to a gene: 10. CDR1 and CDR2 from the germline V gene are DFQATT and SNEGSKA (reference sequence). The CDR3 bases are TGCAGTGCTAGCAAATTGACAGGGGGAGGGAATGAGCAGTTCTTC. As protein: CSASKLTGGGNEQFF.

This clonotype was seen more than once but under ten times. The gene calls are TRBV20-1 and TRBJ2-5; possible D gene TRBD2, 6 bases. Germline CDR1 reads DFQATT; CDR2 reads SNEGSKA (reference sequence). Trimming stripped 3 bases from V and 4 bases from J, with 9 bases between. This CDR3 contains 12 residues. CDR3 region: CSASYGGETQYF. The CDR3 DNA sequence: TGCAGTGCTAGTTACGGGGGAGAGACCCAGTACTTC.